What follows describes a single TCR beta chain. The sample comes from a study of blood T cell repertoires in COVID-19. Germline V lookup: CDR1 SGHAT, CDR2 FQNNGV. V lost 5 bases and J lost 7; bases outside the gene matches: 15. This CDR3 comprises 17 residues. The method was immunoSEQ multiplex PCR; TCRdb's version includes in-frame clones alone and lacks a portion of them. The sample lists 350,000 to 400,000 clones, 88% seen once, with 0.9% to 1.5% in the top ten. The sequenced sample was PBMCs or T cells enriched from blood (not recorded which). The source is a woman between 18 and 30 years old who had recovered from COVID-19. The J gene is TRBJ2-4, the V gene TRBV11-2; TRBD2 matches 9 bases. The CDR3 is CASSLPRLAGMANIQYF. The CDR3 DNA sequence: TGTGCCAGCAGCCTACCCAGGCTAGCGGGAATGGCGAACATTCAGTACTTC.